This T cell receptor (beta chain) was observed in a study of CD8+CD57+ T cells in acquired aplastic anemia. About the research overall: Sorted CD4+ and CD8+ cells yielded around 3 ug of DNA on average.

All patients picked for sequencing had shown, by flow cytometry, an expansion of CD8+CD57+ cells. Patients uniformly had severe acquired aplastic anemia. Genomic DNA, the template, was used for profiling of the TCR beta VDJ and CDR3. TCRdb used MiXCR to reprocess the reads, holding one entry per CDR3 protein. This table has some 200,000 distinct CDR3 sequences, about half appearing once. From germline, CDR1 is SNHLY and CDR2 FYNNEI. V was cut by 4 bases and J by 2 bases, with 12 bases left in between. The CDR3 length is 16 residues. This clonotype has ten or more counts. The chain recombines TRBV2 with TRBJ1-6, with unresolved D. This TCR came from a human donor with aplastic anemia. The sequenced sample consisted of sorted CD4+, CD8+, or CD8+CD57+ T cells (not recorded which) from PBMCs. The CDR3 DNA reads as TGTGCCAGCAGTGGTTCCCAAGGCCCCTATAATTCACCCCTCCACTTT. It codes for CASSGSQGPYNSPLHF.